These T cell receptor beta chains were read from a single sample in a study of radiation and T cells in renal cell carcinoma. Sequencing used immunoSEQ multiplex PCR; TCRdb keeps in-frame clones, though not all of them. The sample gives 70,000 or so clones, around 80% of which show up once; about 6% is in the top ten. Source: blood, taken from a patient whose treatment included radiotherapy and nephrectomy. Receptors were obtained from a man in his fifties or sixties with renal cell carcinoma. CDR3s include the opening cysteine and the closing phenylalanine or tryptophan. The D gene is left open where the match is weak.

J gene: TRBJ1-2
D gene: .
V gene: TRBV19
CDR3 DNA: TGTGCCAGTACGGCGGGGGGCGCCGACTATGGCTACACCTTC
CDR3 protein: CASTAGGADYGYTF

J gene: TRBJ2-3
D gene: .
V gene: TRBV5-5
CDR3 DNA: TGTGCCAGCAGCTTGTTCACAGATACGCAGTATTTT
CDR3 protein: CASSLFTDTQYF

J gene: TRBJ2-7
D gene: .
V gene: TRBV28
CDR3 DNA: TGTGCCAGCAGTCCCCGGCCGAGAGGCTACTCCTACGAGCAGTACTTC
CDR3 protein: CASSPRPRGYSYEQYF

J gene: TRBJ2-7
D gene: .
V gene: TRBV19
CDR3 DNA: TGTGCCACCTCCACCTTGACAGGCGCCGTCGAGCAGTACTTC
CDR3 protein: CATSTLTGAVEQYF

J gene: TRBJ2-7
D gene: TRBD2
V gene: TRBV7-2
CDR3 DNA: TGTGCCAGCAGCTTAGGGCTTAGCGGGGGGCTGGCTACCTACGAGCAGTACTTC
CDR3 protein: CASSLGLSGGLATYEQYF

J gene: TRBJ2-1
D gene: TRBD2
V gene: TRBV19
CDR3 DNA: TGTGCCAGTACTACACTAGCGGGCAATGAGCAGTTCTTC
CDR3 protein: CASTTLAGNEQFF

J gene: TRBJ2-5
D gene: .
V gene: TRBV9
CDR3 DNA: TGTGCCAGCAGCGTATCCCAGGGGCAAGAGACCCAGTACTTC
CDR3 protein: CASSVSQGQETQYF

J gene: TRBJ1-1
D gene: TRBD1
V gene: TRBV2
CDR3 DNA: TGTGCCGCTAGGCCTTTTACAGGGGGGGTTGAAGCTTTCTTT
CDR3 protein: CAARPFTGGVEAFF

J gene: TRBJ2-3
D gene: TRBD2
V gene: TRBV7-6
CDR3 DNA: TGTGCCAGTGGTGGGACTACCTCAGATACGCAGTATTTT
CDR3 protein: CASGGTTSDTQYF

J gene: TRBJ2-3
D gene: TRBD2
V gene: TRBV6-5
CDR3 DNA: TGTGCCAGCAGTTCTACGGGACTAGAAACAGATACGCAGTATTTT
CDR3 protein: CASSSTGLETDTQYF

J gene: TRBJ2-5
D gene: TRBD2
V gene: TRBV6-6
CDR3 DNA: TGTGCCAGCAGTGGCAGGACTAGCGGCCAAGAGACCCAGTACTTC
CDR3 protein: CASSGRTSGQETQYF

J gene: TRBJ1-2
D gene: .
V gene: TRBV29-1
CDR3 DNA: TGCAGCGCTCTAGGGGAACAGGGAGCTAACTATGGCTACACCTTC
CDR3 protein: CSALGEQGANYGYTF

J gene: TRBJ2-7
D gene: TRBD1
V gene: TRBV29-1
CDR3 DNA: TGCAGCGTTGAGGCTGCTCTTGACAGGGAAACCAACGAGCAGTACTTC
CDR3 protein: CSVEAALDRETNEQYF